Presented here are 11 T cell receptor beta chains from one specimen sequenced in a study of cytomegalovirus exposure and HLA in healthy donors. Primers: 60 Vbeta forward and 13 Jbeta reverse. The assay was immunoSEQ multiplex PCR, and TCRdb's table has in-frame clones only and misses some. This table holds some 84,000 clones, roughly 80% found once. Sequences were obtained from PBMCs. These receptors all come from a boy aged 5-17 years in good health and CMV-seronegative.

This clone was seen a few times. V is TRBV29-1 and J is TRBJ2-1, with 12 nucleotides matching TRBD2. The CDR3 spans 13 residues. Germline V gives CDR1 SQVTM, CDR2 ANQGSEA. V dropped 3 bases and J dropped 10; count of bases not matched to a gene: 4. The CDR3 DNA sequence: TGCAGCGTTGATTTACTAGCGGGGGGAGAGCAGTTCTTC. It encodes CSVDLLAGGEQFF.

This sequence joins TRBV25-1 and TRBJ2-7; possibly TRBD1 for D (6 bases). Trimming took off 7 bases at V and 5 bases at J, with 12 bases between the two ends. The CDR3 runs to 12 residues. Germline CDR1 MGHDK, CDR2 SYGVNS. The CDR3 is CASKGELNEQYF. For the CDR3, the DNA is TGTGCCAGCAAGGGGGAGTTGAACGAGCAGTACTTC.

The genes are TRBV5-1 and TRBJ2-5; the D gene is possibly TRBD1 (5 bases). With 5 bases removed from V and 2 bases from J, the gap between germline ends came to 16 bases. The V gene's germline CDR1 is SGHRS and CDR2 YFSETQ. CDR3 size: 15 residues. The CDR3 DNA follows: TGCGCCAGCAGACGCCAGGCAGGGATGCAAGAGACCCAGTACTTC. Encoded protein: CASRRQAGMQETQYF.

This chain links TRBV4-3 with TRBJ1-2, with D possibly matching TRBD1 (6 bases). This CDR3 has 16 amino acids. The V gene's germline CDR1 is LGHNA and CDR2 YSLEER. V lost 0 bases to trimming and J lost 0 bases, with 11 bases between them. Written as DNA, the CDR3 is TGCGCCAGCAGCCAAGACCAGGGGCCCACTAACTATGGCTACACCTTC. It encodes CASSQDQGPTNYGYTF.

The V call is TRBV11-2, the J call TRBJ2-3, with 8 bases that match TRBD1. The germline gives CDR1 SGHAT, CDR2 FQNNGV. V lost 5 bases to trimming and J lost 4 bases; unmatched junction nucleotides: 8. The CDR3 spans 15 residues. The chain's CDR3 is CASSLDRGMSDTQYF. In DNA form, the CDR3 reads TGTGCCAGCAGCCTTGACAGGGGTATGTCAGATACGCAGTATTTT.

This chain uses TRBV28 with TRBJ1-1; D gene uncertain. Trimming removed 7 bases at V and 0 bases at J, with 12 bases between. CDR3 length: 14 residues. CDR1 and CDR2 (germline): MDHEN, SYDVKM. The chain's CDR3 is CASTPLALNTEAFF. The CDR3 nucleotides are TGTGCCAGCACCCCCTTAGCGTTGAACACTGAAGCTTTCTTT.

The genes are TRBV6-1 and TRBJ2-7; D unclear. Trimming removed 2 bases at V and 1 base at J, with 6 bases between. Germline CDR1 and CDR2: MNHNS and SASEGT. CDR3 length: 13 residues. CDR3 residues: CASSENLSYEQYF. CDR3 bases: TGTGCCAGCAGTGAAAACTTGTCCTACGAGCAGTACTTC.

The V gene is TRBV28, the J gene TRBJ1-2; possible D gene TRBD1, 5 bases. CDR1 and CDR2 (germline): MDHEN, SYDVKM. The CDR3 has 13 residues. V was trimmed by 7 bases and J by 6 bases, leaving 15 bases between them. The CDR3 DNA reads as TGTGCCAGCACTGCACCCAGGGTGGATGGCTACACCTTC. Its protein product is CASTAPRVDGYTF.

The table lists this clone with a few counts. The chain carries TRBV30 and TRBJ1-1; D perhaps matches TRBD1 (5 bases). Germline V gives CDR1 GTSNPN, CDR2 SVGIG (reference sequence). The V end lost 8 bases, the J end lost 1 base, and 11 bases lay between the germline ends. This CDR3 comprises 12 residues. Here the CDR3 DNA reads TGTGCCCGACAGATCGGGAACACTGAAGCTTTCTTT. Its protein product is CARQIGNTEAFF.

The chain uses TRBV30 and TRBJ2-5; D ambiguous. V lost 2 bases, J lost 5 bases, and 3 bases lay in between. The V gene's germline CDR1 is GTSNPN and CDR2 SVGIG (reference sequence). The CDR3 is made up of 10 amino acids. CDR3 DNA sequence: TGTGCCTGGAGTCGTGAGACCCAGTACTTC. Translation gives CAWSRETQYF. Full variable domain (remainder filled in from reference TRBV30 and TRBJ2-5): SQTIHQWPATLVQPVGSPLSLECTVEGTSNPNLYWYRQAAGRGLQLLFYSVGIGQISSEVPQNLSASRPQDRQFILSSKKLLLSDSGFYLCAWSRETQYFGPGTRLLVL.

The V and J genes are TRBV10-3 and TRBJ1-2; 8 bases map to TRBD1. Germline assignment: CDR1 ENHRY and CDR2 SYGVKD. The CDR3 covers 15 residues. After removal of 2 bases from V and 5 bases from J, the junction contained 7 bases not matched to a gene. The CDR3 DNA reads TGTGCCATCAGTGAGAACCAGGGGGCCCATTATGGCTACACCTTC. Residues: CAISENQGAHYGYTF.